The present T cell receptor beta chain was sequenced within a study of T cell responses to AZD1222 COVID-19 vaccine. Overall study: Timing groups of about 4 and about 12 weeks for second doses were pooled.

Of note for this clone: The antigen remains unidentified.

V gave up 1 base and J gave up 4 bases, with 11 bases separating them. Germline CDR1 LGHDT, CDR2 YNNKEL (reference sequence). The CDR3 covers 15 residues. Study results and caveats: Baseline seropositivity occurred in only a handful of AZD1222 recipients. Targets within unmutated variant regions were reportedly found for nearly half of spike-specific TCRs.

The protocol was immunoSEQ multiplex PCR, while the TCRdb copy is restricted to in-frame clones and leaves out a portion. The table has roughly 150,000 clones, around 93% seen once. The sample was peripheral blood, taken on day 0 of AZD1222 vaccination. J is TRBJ1-5 and V is TRBV3-1 (or the pseudogene TRBV3-2); D is unclear. The origin of this receptor is an adult in good health. The CDR3 loop reads CASSQGGLGNQPQHF. The CDR3 nucleotides are TGTGCCAGCAGCCAAGGCGGCCTGGGGAATCAGCCCCAGCATTTT.